These T cell receptor beta chains were read from a single sample in a study of CD8+ T cells in alopecia areata. Sequenced by immunoSEQ multiplex PCR; TCRdb stores in-frame clones only, minus some. The sample consists of about 69,000 clones, approximately 60% of them appearing once. The material sequenced was CD8+ T cells sorted from blood, taken at week 0. These receptors were collected from a human donor with alopecia areata. Each CDR3 is given with its conserved first and last residue. D genes are given only for firm matches. Size is omitted from some rows. Given values are once, few, many or a class for expanded clones.

>TRBJ1-6|TRBV5-4|.|15|.
CASSSGTSYNSPLHF
TGTGCCAGCAGCTCTGGGACATCCTATAATTCACCCCTCCACTTT
>TRBJ1-2|TRBV29-1|.|11|.
CSVSGTYGYTF
TGCAGCGTCTCCGGGACCTATGGCTACACCTTC
>TRBJ2-3|TRBV19|.|15|.
CASSITSGGTDTQYF
TGTGCCAGTAGTATTACAAGCGGTGGCACAGATACGCAGTATTTT
>TRBJ1-2|TRBV27|.|14|TRBD1
CASSSLDRDYGYTF
TGTGCCAGCAGTTCCCTTGACAGGGACTATGGCTACACCTTC
>TRBJ1-2|TRBV6-5|.|14|.
CASSPTGDINGYTF
TGTGCCAGCAGTCCCACTGGGGACATCAATGGCTACACCTTC
>TRBJ1-5|TRBV9|few|17|.
CASSVGMRSYSNQPQHF
TGTGCCAGCAGCGTAGGAATGCGGAGCTATAGCAATCAGCCCCAGCATTTT
>TRBJ2-3|TRBV29-1|once|13|TRBD1
CSLDRAGTDTQYF
TGCAGCTTGGACAGGGCGGGGACAGATACGCAGTATTTT
>TRBJ2-1|TRBV13|.|15|TRBD2
CASSLGSSGRGEQFF
TGTGCCAGCAGCTTAGGTTCTAGCGGGAGAGGTGAGCAGTTCTTC
>TRBJ2-6|TRBV7-9|.|19|TRBD1
CASSLAVGQRFSGANVLTF
TGTGCCAGCAGCTTAGCGGTGGGACAGAGATTCTCTGGGGCCAACGTCCTGACTTTC
>TRBJ2-3|TRBV7-2|.|15|TRBD2
CASSLLAGWTDTQYF
TGTGCCAGCAGCCTCTTAGCGGGATGGACAGATACGCAGTATTTT
>TRBJ1-2|TRBV27|few|17|TRBD1
CASSTWTGEGPTYGYTF
TGTGCCAGCAGTACCTGGACAGGGGAGGGTCCCACTTATGGCTACACCTTC
>TRBJ2-5|TRBV5-1|.|17|TRBD2
CASSQITSGRAQETQYF
TGCGCCAGCAGCCAGATCACTAGCGGGAGGGCCCAAGAGACCCAGTACTTC
>TRBJ1-1|TRBV7-8|.|14|.
CASSQVSARTEAFF
TGCGCCAGCAGCCAAGTGAGTGCGAGAACTGAAGCTTTCTTT
>TRBJ2-5|TRBV15|.|19|TRBD2
CATSRGRLAHQPHQETQYF
TGTGCCACCAGCAGAGGTCGACTAGCACATCAACCCCACCAAGAGACCCAGTACTTC
>TRBJ2-7|TRBV29-1|few|13|TRBD1
CSVEDPNRGEQYF
TGCAGCGTTGAAGATCCGAACAGGGGGGAGCAGTACTTC
>TRBJ2-1|TRBV5-6|few|13|.
CASSLLAYNEQFF
TGTGCCAGCAGCTTGTTGGCTTACAATGAGCAGTTCTTC
>TRBJ2-3|TRBV29-1|.|15|.
CSVEYPWTVTDTQYF
TGCAGCGTTGAATACCCCTGGACGGTCACAGATACGCAGTATTTT
>TRBJ1-1|TRBV29-1|.|13|.
CSVEGHRTTEAFF
TGCAGCGTAGAAGGACATAGGACGACTGAAGCTTTCTTT
>TRBJ2-7|TRBV7-9|.|14|TRBD1
CASSPGTGAYEQYF
TGTGCCAGCAGCCCCGGGACAGGAGCCTACGAGCAGTACTTC
>TRBJ2-7|TRBV28|.|14|.
CASSPTLHSYEQYF
TGTGCCAGCAGCCCTACCCTCCACTCCTACGAGCAGTACTTC
>TRBJ1-5|TRBV5-1|few|14|TRBD1
CASSLTGSEQPQHF
TGCGCCAGCAGCCTGACAGGGTCGGAGCAGCCCCAGCATTTT
>TRBJ2-7|TRBV2|.|12|.
CASSEAPSEQYF
TGTGCCAGCAGTGAAGCCCCCAGCGAGCAGTACTTC
>TRBJ2-7|TRBV4-1|.|15|.
CASSQGPPGTYEQYF
TGCGCCAGCAGCCAGGGTCCCCCAGGGACCTACGAGCAGTACTTC
>TRBJ2-3|TRBV2|.|14|TRBD1
CASNGGQGIDTQYF
TGTGCCAGCAACGGGGGACAGGGTATAGATACGCAGTATTTT
>TRBJ1-2|TRBV21-1|few|17|.
CASSKDSAGHKHYGYTF
TGTGCCAGCAGCAAAGATTCGGCAGGTCATAAGCACTATGGCTACACCTTC
>TRBJ1-2|TRBV25-1|.|14|TRBD1
CASGFPGQQNGYTF
TGTGCCAGCGGATTCCCGGGACAGCAAAATGGCTACACCTTC
>TRBJ1-1|TRBV5-1|few|15|TRBD1
CASSLARGSNTEAFF
TGCGCCAGCAGCTTGGCCAGGGGGTCAAACACTGAAGCTTTCTTT
>TRBJ2-3|TRBV27|.|11|.
CATHTNWGQYF
TGTGCCACCCATACAAACTGGGGGCAGTATTTT
>TRBJ1-3|TRBV9|.|17|.
CASSVEGTPSSGNTIYF
TGTGCCAGCAGCGTTGAAGGGACGCCGAGCTCTGGAAACACCATATATTTT
>TRBJ2-7|TRBV27|few|12|.
CASSGSSYEQYF
TGTGCCAGCAGTGGAAGCTCCTACGAGCAGTACTTC
>TRBJ1-2|TRBV27|.|16|.
CASSHSLGGVPNGYTF
TGTGCCAGCAGCCATTCCCTCGGGGGCGTTCCTAATGGCTACACCTTC
>TRBJ2-5|TRBV28|.|15|.
CASSSEAGYQETQYF
TGTGCCAGCAGCTCCGAGGCGGGGTACCAAGAGACCCAGTACTTC
>TRBJ2-1|TRBV29-1|.|14|.
CSVLGGVPYNEQFF
TGCAGTGTTCTCGGAGGGGTTCCCTACAATGAGCAGTTCTTC
>TRBJ2-2|TRBV5-6|.|14|.
CASSLDGSTGELFF
TGTGCCAGCAGCTTGGACGGGAGCACCGGGGAGCTGTTTTTT
>TRBJ1-1|TRBV20-1|few|10|.
CSARIEEAFF
TGCAGTGCTAGGATAGAAGAAGCTTTCTTT
>TRBJ2-5|TRBV12-5|.|14|.
CASGSDREVETQYF
TGTGCTAGTGGTTCAGACAGGGAGGTAGAGACCCAGTACTTC
>TRBJ1-2|TRBV29-1|once|11|.
CSVPDHYGYTF
TGCAGCGTCCCGGACCACTATGGCTACACCTTC
>TRBJ2-7|TRBV5-1|.|13|TRBD1
CASAGTGPYEQYF
TGCGCCAGCGCCGGGACAGGCCCCTACGAGCAGTACTTC
>TRBJ1-1|TRBV4-2|few|14|TRBD1
CASSPLTGSTEAFF
TGTGCCAGCAGCCCCTTGACAGGGAGTACTGAAGCTTTCTTT
>TRBJ2-7|TRBV7-7|many|15|.
CASSYELTPHYEQYF
TGTGCCAGCAGCTACGAACTTACCCCCCATTACGAGCAGTACTTC
>TRBJ1-1|TRBV7-8|.|15|.
CASSLGTFLGTEAFF
TGTGCCAGCAGCTTAGGCACCTTTCTTGGGACTGAAGCTTTCTTT
>TRBJ1-5|TRBV13|.|15|.
CASSLGQGSNQPQHF
TGTGCCAGCAGCTTAGGACAGGGCAGCAATCAGCCCCAGCATTTT
>TRBJ1-2|TRBV5-4|.|13|.
CASSLFANYGYTF
TGTGCCAGCAGCTTGTTCGCCAACTATGGCTACACCTTC
>TRBJ2-7|TRBV15|.|15|TRBD2
CATSRTSGSINEQYF
TGTGCCACCAGCAGGACTAGCGGGAGCATTAACGAGCAGTACTTC
>TRBJ2-1|TRBV19|few|14|TRBD1
CASSGGQTYNEQFF
TGTGCCAGTAGTGGGGGACAGACCTACAATGAGCAGTTCTTC
>TRBJ2-7|TRBV7-9|medium-sized|15|.
CASSLDPTFSYEQYF
TGTGCCAGCAGCTTAGATCCCACGTTCTCCTACGAGCAGTACTTC
>TRBJ1-6|TRBV7-6|.|16|TRBD1
CASSPYGTGVNSPLHF
TGTGCCAGCAGCCCGTACGGGACAGGGGTTAATTCACCCCTCCACTTT
>TRBJ2-7|TRBV11-1|.|14|.
CASSITGLGYEQYF
TGTGCCAGCAGCATAACAGGCCTCGGCTACGAGCAGTACTTC
>TRBJ2-1|TRBV4-3|.|14|TRBD1
CASSQTGTAAEQFF
TGCGCCAGCAGCCAAACCGGGACAGCGGCTGAGCAGTTCTTC
>TRBJ2-6|TRBV15|medium-sized|16|.
CATSRDLGSGANVLTF
TGTGCCACCAGCAGAGATTTGGGTTCTGGGGCCAACGTCCTGACTTTC
>TRBJ1-5|TRBV5-6|few|13|TRBD1
CASSPTGGQPQHF
TGTGCCAGCAGCCCGACAGGGGGCCAGCCCCAGCATTTT
>TRBJ1-5|TRBV28|.|14|.
CASSRAGSNQPQHF
TGTGCCAGCAGCCGCGCAGGTTCTAATCAGCCCCAGCATTTT
>TRBJ1-1|TRBV28|.|11|.
CASSRNTEAFF
TGTGCCAGCAGTCGTAACACTGAAGCTTTCTTT
>TRBJ2-5|TRBV27|.|17|.
CASSLNPPDRSQETQYF
TGTGCCAGCAGCCTCAACCCCCCCGACAGGAGCCAAGAGACCCAGTACTTC
>TRBJ2-1|TRBV6-5|.|15|TRBD2
CASSKTGTSGTEQFF
TGTGCCAGCAGTAAAACCGGGACTAGCGGGACAGAGCAGTTCTTC
>TRBJ2-7|TRBV30|.|14|TRBD2
CAWRWTSGPYEQYF
TGTGCCTGGAGATGGACTAGCGGTCCCTACGAGCAGTACTTC
>TRBJ2-2|TRBV5-6|few|14|.
CASSDRPSGGELFF
TGTGCCAGCAGCGATCGGCCCTCCGGCGGGGAGCTGTTTTTT